This T cell receptor (beta chain) was identified during a study of blood T cell repertoires in COVID-19. Sequencing was performed with immunoSEQ multiplex PCR; in TCRdb, only in-frame clones are kept and a portion is missing. Of tens of thousands of clones in the sample, roughly 85% were seen once. The CDR3 covers 13 residues. The V gene's germline CDR1 is KGHDR and CDR2 SFDVKD. The ends were cut back, 4 bases at V and 6 bases at J, with 11 bases in the middle. V and J are TRBV24-1 and TRBJ1-1; perhaps TRBD1 as D (5 bases). This receptor was taken from a man between 60 and 70 years old with active or convalescent COVID-19. Sequencing input: peripheral blood. The chain's CDR3 is CATSDRRGAEAFF. The CDR3 bases are TGTGCCACCAGTGACCGGAGGGGTGCTGAAGCTTTCTTT.